This TCR beta chain is drawn from a study of cytomegalovirus exposure and HLA in healthy donors. In the case of this clone: What it binds is unknown.

The study ran its PCR with 60 Vbeta and 13 Jbeta primers. The assay was immunoSEQ multiplex PCR, and TCRdb's table has in-frame clones only and misses some. This table has under 110,000 clones, roughly 80% appearing once. The study's findings and limits: V- and J-gene trimming in TCR beta was tied to a missense DCLRE1C variant by an analysis performed later. An analysis done earlier found most TCR beta V segments productive about 87% or about 30% of the time. Clonal expansion, a later analysis showed, was greater in HLA-associated TCR beta chains than in equally common others.

The CDR3 is 15 residues long. Trimming pared 4 bases from V and 0 bases from J, leaving 13 bases between. Per germline, CDR1 SGHRS and CDR2 YFSETQ. The clonotype comes from a man aged 60-69 years in good health and CMV-seronegative. The chain links TRBV5-1 to TRBJ1-2; a weak D match, TRBD1 (6 bases). Specimen: PBMCs. The CDR3 reads CASSLDRTPNYGYTF. The CDR3 DNA reads as TGCGCCAGCAGCCTGGACAGAACTCCTAACTATGGCTACACCTTC.